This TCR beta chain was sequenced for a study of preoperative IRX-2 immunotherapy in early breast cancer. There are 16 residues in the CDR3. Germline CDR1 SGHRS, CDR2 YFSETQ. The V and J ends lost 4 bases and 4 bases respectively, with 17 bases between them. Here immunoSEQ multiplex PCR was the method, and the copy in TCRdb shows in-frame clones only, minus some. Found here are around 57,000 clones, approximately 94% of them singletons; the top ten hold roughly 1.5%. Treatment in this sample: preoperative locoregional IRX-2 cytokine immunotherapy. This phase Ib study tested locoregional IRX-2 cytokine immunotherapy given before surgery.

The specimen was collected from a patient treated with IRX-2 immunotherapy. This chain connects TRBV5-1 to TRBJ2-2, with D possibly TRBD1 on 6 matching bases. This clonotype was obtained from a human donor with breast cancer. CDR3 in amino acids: CASSPAQGIGTGELFF. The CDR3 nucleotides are TGCGCCAGCAGCCCCGCCCAGGGGATCGGCACCGGGGAGCTGTTTTTT.